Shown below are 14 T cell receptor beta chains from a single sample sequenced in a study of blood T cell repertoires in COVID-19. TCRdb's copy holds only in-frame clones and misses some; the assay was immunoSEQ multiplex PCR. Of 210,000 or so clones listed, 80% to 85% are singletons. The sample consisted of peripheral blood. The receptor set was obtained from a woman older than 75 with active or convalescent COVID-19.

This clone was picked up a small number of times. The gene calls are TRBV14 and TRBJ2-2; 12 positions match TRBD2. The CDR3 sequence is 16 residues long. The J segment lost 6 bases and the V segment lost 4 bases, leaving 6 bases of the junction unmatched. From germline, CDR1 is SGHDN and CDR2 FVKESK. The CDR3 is CASSLLLAGGAGELFF. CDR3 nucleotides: TGTGCCAGCAGCCTTTTACTAGCGGGAGGAGCCGGGGAGCTGTTTTTT.

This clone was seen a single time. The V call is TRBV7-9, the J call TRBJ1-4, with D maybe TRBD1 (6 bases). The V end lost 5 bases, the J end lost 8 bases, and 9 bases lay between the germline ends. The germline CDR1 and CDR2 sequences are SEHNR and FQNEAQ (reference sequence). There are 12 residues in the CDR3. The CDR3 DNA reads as TGTGCCAGCAGCCGGGACAACGAAAAACTGTTTTTT. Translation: CASSRDNEKLFF.

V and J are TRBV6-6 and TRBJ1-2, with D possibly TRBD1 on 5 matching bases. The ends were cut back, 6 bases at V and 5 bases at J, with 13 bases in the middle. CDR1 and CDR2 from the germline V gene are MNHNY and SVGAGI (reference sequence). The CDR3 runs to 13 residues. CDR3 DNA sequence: TGTGCCAGCAGCCCGGCGACAGTATATGGCTACACCTTC. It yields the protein CASSPATVYGYTF.

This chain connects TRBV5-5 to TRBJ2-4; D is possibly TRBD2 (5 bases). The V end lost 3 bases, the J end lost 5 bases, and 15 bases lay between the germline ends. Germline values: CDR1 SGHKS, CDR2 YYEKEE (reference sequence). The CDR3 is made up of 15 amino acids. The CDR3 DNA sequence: TGTGCCAGCAGCTGGCAACCGGGGTCAGAAAACATTCAGTACTTC. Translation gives CASSWQPGSENIQYF.

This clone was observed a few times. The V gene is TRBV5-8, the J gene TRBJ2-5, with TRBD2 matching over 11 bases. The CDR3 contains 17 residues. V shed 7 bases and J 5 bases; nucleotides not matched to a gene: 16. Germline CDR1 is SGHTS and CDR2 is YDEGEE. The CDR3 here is CASSQGSSGGPSETQYF. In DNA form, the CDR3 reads TGTGCCAGCTCCCAAGGTTCTAGCGGGGGGCCCTCGGAGACCCAGTACTTC.

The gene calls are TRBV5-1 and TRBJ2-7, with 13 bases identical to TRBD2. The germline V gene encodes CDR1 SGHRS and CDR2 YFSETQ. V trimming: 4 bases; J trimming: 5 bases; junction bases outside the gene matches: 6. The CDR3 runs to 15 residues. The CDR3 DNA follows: TGCGCCAGCAGCCCGCGGACTAGCGGGAGCAACGAGCAGTACTTC. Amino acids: CASSPRTSGSNEQYF.

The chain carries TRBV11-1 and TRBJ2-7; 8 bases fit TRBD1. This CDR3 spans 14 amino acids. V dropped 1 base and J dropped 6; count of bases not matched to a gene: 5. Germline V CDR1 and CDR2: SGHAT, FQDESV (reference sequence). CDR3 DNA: TGTGCCAGCAGCTTAGGACAGGGGCATGGCGAGCAGTACTTC. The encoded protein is CASSLGQGHGEQYF.

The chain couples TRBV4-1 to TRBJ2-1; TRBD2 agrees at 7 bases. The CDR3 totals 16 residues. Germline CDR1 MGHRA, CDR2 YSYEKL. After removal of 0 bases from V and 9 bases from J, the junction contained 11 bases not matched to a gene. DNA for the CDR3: TGCGCCAGCAGCCAAGAACGAATCGGGAGGCGAGGTGAGCAGTTCTTC. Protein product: CASSQERIGRRGEQFF.

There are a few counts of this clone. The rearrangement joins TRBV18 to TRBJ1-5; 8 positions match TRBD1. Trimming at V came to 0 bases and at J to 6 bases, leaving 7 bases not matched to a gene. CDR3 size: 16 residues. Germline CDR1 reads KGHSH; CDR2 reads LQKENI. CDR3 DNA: TGTGCCAGCTCACCACCGTCCGGACAGGGTTCTCAGCCCCAGCATTTT. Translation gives CASSPPSGQGSQPQHF.

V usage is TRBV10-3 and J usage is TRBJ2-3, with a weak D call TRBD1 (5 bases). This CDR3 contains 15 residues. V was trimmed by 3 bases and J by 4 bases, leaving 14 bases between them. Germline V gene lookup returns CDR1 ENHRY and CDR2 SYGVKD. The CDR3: CAISDLGQGPDTQYF. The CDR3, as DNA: TGTGCCATCAGTGATTTAGGGCAGGGTCCAGATACGCAGTATTTT.

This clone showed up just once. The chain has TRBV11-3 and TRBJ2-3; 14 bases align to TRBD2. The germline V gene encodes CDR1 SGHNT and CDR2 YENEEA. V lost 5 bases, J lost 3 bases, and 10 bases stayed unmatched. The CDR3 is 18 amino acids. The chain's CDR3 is CASSTGTSGRYGTDTQYF. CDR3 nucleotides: TGTGCCAGCAGCACCGGGACTAGCGGGAGATACGGGACAGATACGCAGTATTTT.

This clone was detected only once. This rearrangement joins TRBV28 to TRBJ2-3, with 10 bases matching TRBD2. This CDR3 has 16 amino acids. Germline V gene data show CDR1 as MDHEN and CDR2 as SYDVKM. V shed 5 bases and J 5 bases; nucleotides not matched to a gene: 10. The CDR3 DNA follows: TGTGCCAGCAGTCGCCTTCTAGCGGGAGTAGGAGATACGCAGTATTTT. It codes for CASSRLLAGVGDTQYF.

CDR3 residues: CASSRTGTQGETEAFF. The CDR3 DNA follows: TGTGCCAGCAGCCGAACTGGGACACAGGGGGAGACTGAAGCTTTCTTT. The gene calls are TRBV14 and TRBJ1-1, with TRBD1 matching 8 bases. Per germline, CDR1 SGHDN and CDR2 FVKESK. V dropped 4 bases and J dropped 5; count of bases not matched to a gene: 12. CDR3 length: 16 residues.

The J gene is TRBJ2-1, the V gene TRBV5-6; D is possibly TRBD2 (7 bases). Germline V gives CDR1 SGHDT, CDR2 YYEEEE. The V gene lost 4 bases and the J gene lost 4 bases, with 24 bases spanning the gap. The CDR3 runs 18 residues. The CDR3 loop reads CASSLFGKGEGIYNEQFF. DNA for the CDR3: TGTGCCAGCAGCCTGTTCGGCAAGGGGGAGGGGATTTACAATGAGCAGTTCTTC.